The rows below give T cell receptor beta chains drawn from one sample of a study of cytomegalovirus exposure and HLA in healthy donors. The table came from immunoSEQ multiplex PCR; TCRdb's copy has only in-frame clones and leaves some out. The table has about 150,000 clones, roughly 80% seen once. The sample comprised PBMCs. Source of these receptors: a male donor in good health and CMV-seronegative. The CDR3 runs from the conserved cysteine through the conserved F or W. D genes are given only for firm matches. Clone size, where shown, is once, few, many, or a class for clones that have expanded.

CSVEGGTGLEETQYF TGCAGCGTTGAGGGTGGGACAGGGCTCGAGGAGACCCAGTACTTC TRBD1 TRBJ2-5 - TRBV29-1
CASSHNRGVGNEQFF TGCGCCAGCAGCCATAACAGGGGGGTGGGTAATGAGCAGTTCTTC TRBD1 TRBJ2-1 - TRBV4-3
CASSPQGGFGTEAFF TGTGCCAGCAGCCCACAGGGAGGGTTTGGAACTGAAGCTTTCTTT - TRBJ1-1 - TRBV7-3
CASNPSSGRLTDTQYF TGTGCCAGCAACCCATCGAGCGGGAGACTAACAGATACGCAGTATTTT TRBD2 TRBJ2-3 once TRBV25-1
CATTGNSYGYTF TGTGCCACCACAGGGAACAGCTATGGCTACACCTTC - TRBJ1-2 once TRBV19
CASSQGVFNYGYTF TGTGCCAGCAGCCAGGGGGTGTTTAACTATGGCTACACCTTC TRBD1 TRBJ1-2 - TRBV7-8
CASSLTGPGELFF TGTGCCAGCAGCTTAACAGGGCCCGGGGAGCTGTTTTTT - TRBJ2-2 - TRBV11-3
CASTVGQNSYNEQFF TGTGCCAGCACAGTGGGGCAGAATTCCTACAATGAGCAGTTCTTC - TRBJ2-1 - TRBV9
CASSNRDRDLQETQYF TGCGCCAGCAGCAATAGGGACAGGGACCTCCAAGAGACCCAGTACTTC TRBD1 TRBJ2-5 once TRBV5-1
CASSIAGGSEQFF TGCGCCAGCAGTATAGCGGGAGGGAGTGAGCAGTTCTTC TRBD2 TRBJ2-1 - TRBV4-3
CASSGDTSNYGYTF TGCGCCAGCAGCGGTGACACCTCAAACTATGGCTACACCTTC - TRBJ1-2 - TRBV5-1
CASNTGNSGANVLTF TGTGCCAGCAACACAGGGAATTCTGGGGCCAACGTCCTGACTTTC - TRBJ2-6 - TRBV6-1
CASSLSQGAILSGYTF TGCGCCAGCAGCTTGTCTCAGGGGGCAATCTTAAGTGGCTACACCTTC TRBD1 TRBJ1-2 once TRBV5-1
CASSPRVGYEQYF TGTGCCAGCAGCCCCAGGGTAGGCTACGAGCAGTACTTC - TRBJ2-7 - TRBV9
CASSLVEGGTYEQYF TGTGCCAGCAGCTTGGTTGAAGGGGGTACCTACGAGCAGTACTTC - TRBJ2-7 few TRBV5-4
CASSDRNIQYF TGTGCCAGCAGTGACAGGAACATTCAGTACTTC - TRBJ2-4 - TRBV28
CASSITSGAPYEQYF TGTGCCAGTAGTATAACTAGCGGGGCACCCTACGAGCAGTACTTC TRBD2 TRBJ2-7 - TRBV19
CAISDLNTGELFF TGTGCCATCAGTGACTTGAACACCGGGGAGCTGTTTTTT - TRBJ2-2 - TRBV10-3
CASSIGERGGGLTEAFF TGTGCCAGTAGTATAGGGGAGAGGGGGGGAGGTTTGACTGAAGCTTTCTTT - TRBJ1-1 few TRBV19
CATSPGGQPQHF TGTGCCACCAGCCCAGGGGGTCAGCCCCAGCATTTT TRBD1 TRBJ1-5 - TRBV15
CASTLMRGGNQPQHF TGTGCCAGCACCTTGATGCGGGGGGGCAATCAGCCCCAGCATTTT - TRBJ1-5 - TRBV28
CASSLPASSYNSPLHF TGTGCCAGCAGTTTACCCGCGAGCTCCTATAATTCACCCCTCCACTTT - TRBJ1-6 - TRBV28
CASSSWGQGTEAFF TGTGCCAGCAGCTCTTGGGGACAGGGAACTGAAGCTTTCTTT TRBD1 TRBJ1-1 once TRBV7-2
CAISGGGGGQPQHF TGTGCCATCAGTGGGGGAGGGGGAGGTCAGCCCCAGCATTTT - TRBJ1-5 - TRBV10-3
CASSVVSGVSTEAFF TGTGCCAGCAGCGTAGTAAGCGGGGTGTCCACTGAAGCTTTCTTT - TRBJ1-1 few TRBV9
CASSLWGTSGLETQYF TGTGCCAGCAGTTTATGGGGGACTAGCGGCCTAGAGACCCAGTACTTC TRBD2 TRBJ2-5 - TRBV28
CASSLGGQGNNEQFF TGTGCCAGCAGCTTGGGGGGACAGGGTAACAATGAGCAGTTCTTC TRBD1 TRBJ2-1 once TRBV5-4
CASSFPGVRTGELFF TGTGCCAGCAGCTTTCCAGGGGTTAGGACCGGGGAGCTGTTTTTT - TRBJ2-2 - TRBV5-4
CASGRGASYEQYF TGTGCCAGCGGACGGGGGGCTTCCTACGAGCAGTACTTC - TRBJ2-7 - TRBV27
CASSVDGDSTNEKLFF TGTGCCAGCAGCGTAGATGGGGACAGTACTAATGAAAAACTGTTTTTT TRBD1 TRBJ1-4 few TRBV9
CASSESPEVYGYTF TGTGCCAGCAGTGAGAGTCCGGAGGTCTATGGCTACACCTTC - TRBJ1-2 - TRBV6-1
CASSATSGSQPQHF TGTGCCAGCAGCGCGACTAGCGGGAGCCAGCCCCAGCATTTT - TRBJ1-5 - TRBV2
CASSVGLAEDTQYF TGTGCCAGCAGCGTAGGATTAGCGGAAGATACGCAGTATTTT - TRBJ2-3 - TRBV9
CASSRGEANQPQHF TGTGCCAGCAGCCGGGGGGAGGCAAATCAGCCCCAGCATTTT - TRBJ1-5 - TRBV7-2
CASSGQLFYGYTF TGTGCCAGCAGCGGACAGTTGTTCTATGGCTACACCTTC - TRBJ1-2 - TRBV6-5
CASSRLAGSTYEQYF TGTGCCAGCAGTCGTCTAGCGGGATCAACCTACGAGCAGTACTTC TRBD2 TRBJ2-7 once TRBV5-4
CASSETTGVGETQYF TGTGCCAGCAGCGAGACCACAGGGGTAGGAGAGACCCAGTACTTC TRBD1 TRBJ2-5 - TRBV2
CASSSGTGMDEQFF TGCGCCAGCAGCTCCGGGACAGGGATGGATGAGCAGTTCTTC TRBD1 TRBJ2-1 - TRBV5-1
CATSRDYRGAGANVLTF TGTGCCACCAGCAGAGATTACAGGGGGGCTGGGGCCAACGTCCTGACTTTC TRBD1 TRBJ2-6 - TRBV15
CASSQQRGGTYEQYF TGTGCCAGCAGTCAGCAGCGGGGGGGAACCTACGAGCAGTACTTC TRBD2 TRBJ2-7 - TRBV28
CASSLRGLAVSSYEQYF TGTGCCAGCAGCTTAAGGGGGCTAGCCGTTAGCTCCTACGAGCAGTACTTC TRBD1 TRBJ2-7 - TRBV7-2
CASSYDPRTSFYGYTF TGTGCCAGCAGTTACGATCCGAGAACTTCGTTCTATGGCTACACCTTC - TRBJ1-2 - TRBV6-5
CASSPSAGNSPLHF TGTGCCAGTAGTCCCTCTGCGGGGAATTCACCCCTCCACTTT - TRBJ1-6 - TRBV19
CATSMTSGSTDTQYF TGTGCCACCAGTATGACTAGCGGGAGTACAGATACGCAGTATTTT TRBD2 TRBJ2-3 - TRBV27
CASSRTGVNYNEQFF TGTGCCAGCAGTCGGACAGGGGTAAACTACAATGAGCAGTTCTTC TRBD1 TRBJ2-1 many TRBV5-6
CASSVPGLGREETQYF TGTGCCAGCAGCGTTCCAGGACTAGGCCGGGAAGAGACCCAGTACTTC TRBD2 TRBJ2-5 - TRBV2
CASSISSGIVDTQYF TGTGCCAGTAGTATATCTAGCGGGATTGTAGATACGCAGTATTTT TRBD2 TRBJ2-3 - TRBV19
CASSLRGRADTQYF TGTGCCAGCAGCTTGAGGGGTAGGGCAGATACGCAGTATTTT - TRBJ2-3 - TRBV5-8
CASSQGQDCTAYEQYF TGCGCCAGCAGCCAAGGTCAGGACTGTACAGCCTACGAGCAGTACTTC - TRBJ2-7 - TRBV4-1
CASSESPGGEKLFF TGTGCCAGCAGTGAAAGTCCAGGGGGCGAAAAACTGTTTTTT TRBD1 TRBJ1-4 - TRBV6-1
CATRRLAGSTDTQYF TGTGCCACCCGGAGACTAGCGGGGTCCACAGATACGCAGTATTTT TRBD2 TRBJ2-3 - TRBV19
CASSQTAQGNYGYTF TGCGCCAGCAGCCAGACCGCACAGGGGAACTATGGCTACACCTTC TRBD1 TRBJ1-2 - TRBV4-3
CASSVFRGILTEAFF TGTGCCAGCAGCGTCTTCAGGGGGATCCTCACTGAAGCTTTCTTT TRBD1 TRBJ1-1 - TRBV5-6
CASRGTGGSGNTIYF TGTGCCAGCAGAGGGACGGGAGGTTCGGGAAACACCATATATTTT - TRBJ1-3 - TRBV5-6
CASSRDRVRGETQYF TGTGCCAGCAGCCGCGACAGGGTTAGAGGAGAGACCCAGTACTTC TRBD1 TRBJ2-5 - TRBV9